The sequence of this TCR beta chain was determined in a study of T cells in localized non-small cell lung cancer. Study conclusions and caveats: Multi-region tumor sequencing was not done, so intratumor heterogeneity could not be excluded. The appearance of a median approximately 60 of the top 100 tumor clones was seen in adjacent lung. Measurement of T cell clonality placed uninvolved adjacent lung highest, above the level in tumor.

V lost 5 bases, J lost 4 bases, and 11 bases stayed unmatched. CDR3 length equals 17 residues. Germline loops: CDR1 SGHTA, CDR2 FQGTGA. The data were produced by immunoSEQ multiplex PCR, yet TCRdb's version contains in-frame clones alone and is incomplete. The repertoire holds roughly 40,000 clones, with around nine tenths as singletons. Note on this clone: Its specificity is unknown.

This TCR came from a man aged 18 to 50 with stage I lung adenocarcinoma. V is TRBV7-3 and J is TRBJ2-3; the match to TRBD2 covers 11 bases. The material was peripheral blood, obtained before any cancer treatment. The CDR3 sequence: CASSPRLAGMRPDTQYF. The CDR3, as DNA: TGTGCCAGCAGCCCAAGACTAGCGGGGATGAGGCCAGATACGCAGTATTTT.